This T cell receptor (beta chain) was obtained from a study of identical twins. TCRdb redid the calling of the 5' RACE reads with MiXCR, one entry per CDR3 protein. The sample contains some 590,000 distinct CDR3 sequences, 9% to 10% of which appear only once. Trimming removed 3 bases at V and 9 bases at J, with 12 bases between. The CDR3 loop spans 12 amino acids. CDR1 and CDR2 from the germline V gene are SQVTM and ANQGSEA. In addition, the sample was reused for a study of yellow fever vaccine responses in identical twins.

This clonotype was obtained from a young woman in good health. The chain is built from TRBV29-1 and TRBJ2-1, with unresolved D. Input material: PBMCs. The CDR3: CSVDFRPGEQFF. DNA of the CDR3: TGCAGCGTTGACTTCAGGCCTGGTGAGCAGTTCTTC.